Detailed here is one TCR beta chain. A read error may account for a junction end that differs from germline. Scientists recovered RNA and DNA together from around 20-30 mg of unsorted bulk tissue. Patients' primary liver carcinoma was surgically resected. Every tumor contributed samples taken at five separate regions. Germline CDR1 is MGHRA and CDR2 is YSYEKL. The CDR3 loop spans 16 amino acids. The sample originates from a study of tumor-infiltrating lymphocytes in primary liver carcinoma. Turning to the study itself: There were tumors of stage T1-T3 N0M0, each 4.2 to 10 cm across.

From approximately 530 ng of total RNA, TCR beta-specific cDNA was reverse-transcribed using a constant-region primer. Slightly modified ARM-PCR served as the procedure for the TCR beta libraries. These libraries came from three rounds of nested multiplex PCR. Forward primers for TRBV1-TRBV30 and a C-beta reverse primer served the first two PCR rounds, at around 9 cycles each. From the multiplex PCR reads, TCRdb called clonotypes with MiXCR, one entry per CDR3 protein. The table includes fewer than 250,000 distinct CDR3 sequences, over 80% detected once. The chain joins TRBV4-1 to TRBJ1-1; D is unresolved. Material: tumor tissue from primary liver carcinoma. This sequence originates from a man aged 40-49 years with primary liver carcinoma and hepatitis B virus infection. CDR3 sequence reads: CASSEDQRAVLTEAFF. The DNA of the CDR3 is TGCGCCAGCAGCGAAGACCAGCGGGCAGTTCTCACTGAAGCTTTCTTT.